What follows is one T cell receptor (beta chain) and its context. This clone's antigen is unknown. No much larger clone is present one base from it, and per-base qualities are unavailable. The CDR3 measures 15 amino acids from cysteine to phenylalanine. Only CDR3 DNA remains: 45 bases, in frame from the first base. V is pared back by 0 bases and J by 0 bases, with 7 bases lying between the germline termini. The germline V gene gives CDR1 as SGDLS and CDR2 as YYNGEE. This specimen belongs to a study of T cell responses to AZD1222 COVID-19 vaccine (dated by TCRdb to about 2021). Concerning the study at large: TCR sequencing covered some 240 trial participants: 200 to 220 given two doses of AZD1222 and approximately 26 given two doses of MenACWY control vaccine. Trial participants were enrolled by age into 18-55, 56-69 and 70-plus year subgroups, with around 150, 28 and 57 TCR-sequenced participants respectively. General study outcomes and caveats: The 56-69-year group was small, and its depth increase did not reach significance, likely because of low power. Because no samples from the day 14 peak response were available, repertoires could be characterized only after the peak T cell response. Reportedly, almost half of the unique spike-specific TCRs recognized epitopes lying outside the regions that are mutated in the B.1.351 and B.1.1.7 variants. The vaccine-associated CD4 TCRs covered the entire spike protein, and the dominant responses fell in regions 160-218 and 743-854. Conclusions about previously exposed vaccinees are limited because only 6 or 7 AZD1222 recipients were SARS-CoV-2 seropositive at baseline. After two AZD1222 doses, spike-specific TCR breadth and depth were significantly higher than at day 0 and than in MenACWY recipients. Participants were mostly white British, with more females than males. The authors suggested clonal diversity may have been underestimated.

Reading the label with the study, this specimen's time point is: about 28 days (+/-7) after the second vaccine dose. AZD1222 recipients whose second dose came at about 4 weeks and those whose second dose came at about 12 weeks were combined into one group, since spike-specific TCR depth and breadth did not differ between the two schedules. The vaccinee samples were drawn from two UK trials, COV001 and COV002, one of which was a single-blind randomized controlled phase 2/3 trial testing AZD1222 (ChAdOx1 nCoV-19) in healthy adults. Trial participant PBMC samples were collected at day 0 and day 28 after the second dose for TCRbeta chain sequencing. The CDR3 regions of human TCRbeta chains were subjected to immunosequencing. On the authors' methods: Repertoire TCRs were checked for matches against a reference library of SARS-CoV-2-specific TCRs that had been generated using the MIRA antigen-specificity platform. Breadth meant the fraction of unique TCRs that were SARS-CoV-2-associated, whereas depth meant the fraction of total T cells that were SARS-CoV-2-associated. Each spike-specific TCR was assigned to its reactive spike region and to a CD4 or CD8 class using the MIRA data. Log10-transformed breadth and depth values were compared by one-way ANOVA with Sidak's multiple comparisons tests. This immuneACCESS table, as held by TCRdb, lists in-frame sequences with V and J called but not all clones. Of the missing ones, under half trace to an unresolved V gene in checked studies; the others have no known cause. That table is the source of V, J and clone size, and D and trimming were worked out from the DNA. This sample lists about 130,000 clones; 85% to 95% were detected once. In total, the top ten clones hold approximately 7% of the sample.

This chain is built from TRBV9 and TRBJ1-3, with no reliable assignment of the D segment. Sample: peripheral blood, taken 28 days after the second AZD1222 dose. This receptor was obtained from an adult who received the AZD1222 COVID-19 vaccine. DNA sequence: TGTGCCAGCAGCGTAGGGATGGTCTCTGGAAACACCATATATTTT. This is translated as CASSVGMVSGNTIYF.